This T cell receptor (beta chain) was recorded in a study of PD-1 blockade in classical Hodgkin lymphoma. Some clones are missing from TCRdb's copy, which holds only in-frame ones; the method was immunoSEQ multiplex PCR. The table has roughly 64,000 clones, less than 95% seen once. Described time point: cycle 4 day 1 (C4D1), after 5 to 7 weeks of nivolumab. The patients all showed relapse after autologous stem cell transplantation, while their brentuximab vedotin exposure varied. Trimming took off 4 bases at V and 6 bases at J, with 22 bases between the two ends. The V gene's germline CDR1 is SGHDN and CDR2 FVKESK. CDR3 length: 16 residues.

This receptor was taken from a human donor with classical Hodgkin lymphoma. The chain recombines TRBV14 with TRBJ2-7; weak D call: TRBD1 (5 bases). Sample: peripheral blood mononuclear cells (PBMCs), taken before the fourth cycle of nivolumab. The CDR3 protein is CASSPRPDSLPTEQYF. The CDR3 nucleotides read TGTGCCAGCAGCCCCAGGCCTGACAGCTTACCCACCGAGCAGTACTTC.